The TCR beta chain described here comes from a study of monozygotic twins with cystic fibrosis. Looking at the study overall: With about 15 PCR cycles, barcoded libraries came from about 3 micrograms of fragmented DNA. Study observations and caveats: J usage was most co-twin-similar in 8 of 16 pairs, V in 13. No link emerged between shared CDR3 counts and age, concordance or severity. Clonality was generally low (median approximately 0.0094), higher in the most severe patients.

Concerning this clone itself: Its matching antigen is unknown.

V shed 2 bases, J shed 2 bases, and the junction held 3 bases outside the gene matches. The CDR3 is made up of 15 amino acids. CDR1 and CDR2 (germline): MNHEY, SMNVEV (reference sequence). Profiled with immunoSEQ multiplex PCR; TCRdb holds only in-frame clones, not every one. The table includes roughly 25,000 clones, roughly 97% detected once. The origin of this receptor is a girl aged 2-15 years with cystic fibrosis. The chain recombines TRBV27 with TRBJ2-7; 10 nucleotides match TRBD2. The specimen sequenced was blood. The CDR3 loop reads CASSLSLAGAYEQYF. Written as DNA, the CDR3 is TGTGCCAGCAGTTTAAGTCTAGCGGGAGCCTACGAGCAGTACTTC.